Described below is a single T cell receptor (beta chain) sequence and its context. This specimen comes from a study of blood T cell repertoires in COVID-19. Turning to the study itself: Collection of acute and convalescent COVID-19 samples took place in the United States, Italy and Spain. The cDNA or gDNA used as material had been derived from T cells, B-cell-depleted T cells, or PBMCs.

Germline V gene lookup returns CDR1 SGHTA and CDR2 FQGTGA. This CDR3 is 15 amino acids long. With 4 bases clipped from V and 4 bases from J, the junction kept 9 bases outside the gene matches. Cohort assignment relied on participant-reported clinical history. Exposed enrollees encountered a COVID-19 case at some point within 2 weeks before study entry. TCRdb's copy holds only in-frame clones and misses some; the assay was immunoSEQ multiplex PCR. The data show 250,000 or so clones, with 75% to 90% seen just once and 2.5% to 3.5% held by the top ten. Sequences were obtained from PBMCs or T cells enriched from blood (not recorded which). The rearrangement joins TRBV7-3 to TRBJ2-5; 7 bases line up with TRBD2. This TCR derives from a woman between 35 and 50 years old who had been exposed to COVID-19. The DNA for the CDR3 is TGTGCCAGCAGCTCGGCGGGGGTCGCCGGAGAGACCCAGTACTTC. Its translation is CASSSAGVAGETQYF. The variable domain in full, with the rest retrieved from reference TRBV7-3 and TRBJ2-5, is GAGVSQTPSNKVTEKGKYVELRCDPISGHTALYWYRQSLGQGPEFLIYFQGTGAADDSGLPNDRFFAVRPEGSVSTLKIQRTERGDSAVYLCASSSAGVAGETQYFGPGTRLLVL.